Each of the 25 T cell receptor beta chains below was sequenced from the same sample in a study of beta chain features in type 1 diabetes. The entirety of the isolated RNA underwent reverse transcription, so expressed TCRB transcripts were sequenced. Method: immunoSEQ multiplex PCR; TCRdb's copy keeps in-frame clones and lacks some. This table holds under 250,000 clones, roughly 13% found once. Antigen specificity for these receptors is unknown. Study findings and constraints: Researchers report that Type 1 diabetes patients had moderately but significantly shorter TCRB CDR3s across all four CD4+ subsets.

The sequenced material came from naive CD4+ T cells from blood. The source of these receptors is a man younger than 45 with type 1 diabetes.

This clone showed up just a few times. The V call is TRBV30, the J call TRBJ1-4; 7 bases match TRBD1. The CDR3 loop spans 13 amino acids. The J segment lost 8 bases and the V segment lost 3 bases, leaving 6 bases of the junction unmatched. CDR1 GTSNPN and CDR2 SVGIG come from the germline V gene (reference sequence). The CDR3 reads CAWRTGLEEKLFF. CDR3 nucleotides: TGTGCCTGGAGGACAGGGTTGGAGGAAAAACTGTTTTTT.

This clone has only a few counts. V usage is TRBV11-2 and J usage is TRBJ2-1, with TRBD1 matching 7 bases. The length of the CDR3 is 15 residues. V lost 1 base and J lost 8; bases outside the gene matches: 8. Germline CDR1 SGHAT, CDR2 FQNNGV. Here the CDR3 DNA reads TGTGCCAGCAGCTTAGGAGGCAGGGGGTTCGATGAGCAGTTCTTC. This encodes CASSLGGRGFDEQFF.

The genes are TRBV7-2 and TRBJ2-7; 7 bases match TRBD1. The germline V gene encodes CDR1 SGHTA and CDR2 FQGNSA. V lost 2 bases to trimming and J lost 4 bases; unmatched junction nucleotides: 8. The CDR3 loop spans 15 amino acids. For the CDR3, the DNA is TGTGCCAGCAGCTTATCTGGCAACAGGGGATACGAGCAGTACTTC. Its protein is CASSLSGNRGYEQYF.

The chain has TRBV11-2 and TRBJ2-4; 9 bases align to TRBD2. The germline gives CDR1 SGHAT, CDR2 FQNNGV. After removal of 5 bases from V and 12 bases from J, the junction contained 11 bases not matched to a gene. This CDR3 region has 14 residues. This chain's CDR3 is CASSPISGTSSQYF. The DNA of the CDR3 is TGTGCCAGCAGCCCTATAAGTGGGACTAGCAGTCAGTACTTC.

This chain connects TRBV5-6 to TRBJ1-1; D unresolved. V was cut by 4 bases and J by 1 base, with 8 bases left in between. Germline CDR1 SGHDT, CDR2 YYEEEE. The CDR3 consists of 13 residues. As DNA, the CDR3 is TGTGCCAGCAGCCGACGGGAGAACACTGAAGCTTTCTTT. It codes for CASSRRENTEAFF.

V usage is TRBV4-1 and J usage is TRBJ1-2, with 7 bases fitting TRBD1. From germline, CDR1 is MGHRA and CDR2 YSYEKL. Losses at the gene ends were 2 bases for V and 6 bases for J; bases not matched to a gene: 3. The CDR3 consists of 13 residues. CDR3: CASSQRGLDGYTF. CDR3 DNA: TGCGCCAGCAGCCAAAGGGGGCTGGATGGCTACACCTTC.

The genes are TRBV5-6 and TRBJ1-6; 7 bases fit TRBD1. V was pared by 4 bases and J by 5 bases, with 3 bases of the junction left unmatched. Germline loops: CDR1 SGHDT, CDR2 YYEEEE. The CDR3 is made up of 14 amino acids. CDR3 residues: CASSQGGHNSPLHF. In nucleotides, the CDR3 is TGTGCCAGCAGCCAGGGGGGCCATAATTCACCCCTCCACTTT. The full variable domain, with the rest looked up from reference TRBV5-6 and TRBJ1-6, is DAGVTQSPTHLIKTRGQQVTLRCSPKSGHDTVSWYQQALGQGPQFIFQYYEEEERQRGNFPDRFSGHQFPNYSSELNVNALLLGDSALYLCASSQGGHNSPLHFGNGTRLTVT.

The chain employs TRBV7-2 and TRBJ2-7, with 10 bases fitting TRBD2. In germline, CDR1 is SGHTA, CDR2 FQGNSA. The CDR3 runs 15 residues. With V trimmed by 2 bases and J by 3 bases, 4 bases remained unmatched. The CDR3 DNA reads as TGTGCCAGCAGCTTAACGCTAGCGGGAGTCTACGAGCAGTACTTC. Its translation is CASSLTLAGVYEQYF.

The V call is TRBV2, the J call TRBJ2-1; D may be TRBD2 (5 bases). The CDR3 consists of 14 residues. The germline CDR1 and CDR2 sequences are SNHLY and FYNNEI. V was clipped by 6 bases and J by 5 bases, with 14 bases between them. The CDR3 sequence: CASRARLADNEQFF. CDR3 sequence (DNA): TGTGCCAGCAGAGCCAGGCTAGCTGACAATGAGCAGTTCTTC.

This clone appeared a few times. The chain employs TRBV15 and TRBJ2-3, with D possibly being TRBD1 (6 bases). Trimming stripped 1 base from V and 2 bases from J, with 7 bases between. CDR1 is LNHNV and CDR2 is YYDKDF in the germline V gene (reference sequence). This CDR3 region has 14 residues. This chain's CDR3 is CATSRGQDTDTQYF. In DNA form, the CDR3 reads TGTGCCACCAGCAGAGGACAGGACACAGATACGCAGTATTTT.

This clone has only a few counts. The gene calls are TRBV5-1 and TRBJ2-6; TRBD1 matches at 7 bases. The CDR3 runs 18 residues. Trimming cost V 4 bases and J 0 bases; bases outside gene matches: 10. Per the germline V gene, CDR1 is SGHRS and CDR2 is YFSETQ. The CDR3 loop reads CASSERTGAPSGANVLTF. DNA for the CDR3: TGCGCCAGCAGCGAGAGGACAGGTGCCCCCTCTGGGGCCAACGTCCTGACTTTC. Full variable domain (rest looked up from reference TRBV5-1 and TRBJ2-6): KAGVTQTPRYLIKTRGQQVTLSCSPISGHRSVSWYQQTPGQGLQFLFEYFSETQRNKGNFPGRFSGRQFSNSRSEMNVSTLELGDSALYLCASSERTGAPSGANVLTFGAGSRLTVL.

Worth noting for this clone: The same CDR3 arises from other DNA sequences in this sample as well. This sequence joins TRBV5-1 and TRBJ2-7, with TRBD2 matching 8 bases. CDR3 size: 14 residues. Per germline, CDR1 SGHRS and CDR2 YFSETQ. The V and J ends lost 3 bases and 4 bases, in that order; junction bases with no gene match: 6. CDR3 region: CASSSGTSGYEQYF. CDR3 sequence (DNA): TGCGCCAGCAGCTCGGGGACTAGTGGGTACGAGCAGTACTTC. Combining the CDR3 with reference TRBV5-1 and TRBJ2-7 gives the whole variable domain KAGVTQTPRYLIKTRGQQVTLSCSPISGHRSVSWYQQTPGQGLQFLFEYFSETQRNKGNFPGRFSGRQFSNSRSEMNVSTLELGDSALYLCASSSGTSGYEQYFGPGTRLTVT.

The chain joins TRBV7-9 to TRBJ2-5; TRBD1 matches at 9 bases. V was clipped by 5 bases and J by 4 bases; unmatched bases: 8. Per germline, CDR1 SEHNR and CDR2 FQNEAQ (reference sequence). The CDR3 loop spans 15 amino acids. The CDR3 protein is CASSRQETGGETQYF. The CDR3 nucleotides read TGTGCCAGCAGCCGGCAGGAGACAGGGGGAGAGACCCAGTACTTC.

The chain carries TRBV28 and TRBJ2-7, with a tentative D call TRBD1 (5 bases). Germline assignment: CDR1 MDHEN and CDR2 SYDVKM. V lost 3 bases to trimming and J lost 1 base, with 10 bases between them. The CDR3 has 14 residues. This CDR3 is CASSFHDSSYEQYF. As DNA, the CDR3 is TGTGCCAGCAGTTTTCACGACAGTTCCTACGAGCAGTACTTC. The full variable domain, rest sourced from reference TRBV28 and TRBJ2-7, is DVKVTQSSRYLVKRTGEKVFLECVQDMDHENMFWYRQDPGLGLRLIYFSYDVKMKEKGDIPEGYSVSREKKERFSLILESASTNQTSMYLCASSFHDSSYEQYFGPGTRLTVT.

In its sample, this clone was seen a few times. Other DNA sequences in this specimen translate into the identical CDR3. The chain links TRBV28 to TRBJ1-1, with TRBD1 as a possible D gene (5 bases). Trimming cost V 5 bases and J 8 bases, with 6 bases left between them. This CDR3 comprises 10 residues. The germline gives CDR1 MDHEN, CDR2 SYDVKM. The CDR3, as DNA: TGTGCCAGCAGTAGGACAGAAGCTTTCTTT. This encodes CASSRTEAFF.

CDR3 in DNA: TGTGCCAGCTCACCACCTCAGGGGGCCTATGGCTACACCTTC. It is translated as CASSPPQGAYGYTF. The chain recombines TRBV18 with TRBJ1-2, with 8 bases identical to TRBD1. The CDR3 covers 14 residues. Per the germline V gene, CDR1 is KGHSH and CDR2 is LQKENI. J lost 4 bases, V lost 0 bases, and 1 base had no gene match.

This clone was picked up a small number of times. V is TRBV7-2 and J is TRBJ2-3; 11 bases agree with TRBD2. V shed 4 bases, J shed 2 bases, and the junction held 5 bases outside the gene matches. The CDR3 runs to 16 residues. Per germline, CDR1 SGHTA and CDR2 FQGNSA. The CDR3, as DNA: TGTGCCAGCAGCTCCCTAGCGGGGGGCTACACAGATACGCAGTATTTT. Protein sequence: CASSSLAGGYTDTQYF.

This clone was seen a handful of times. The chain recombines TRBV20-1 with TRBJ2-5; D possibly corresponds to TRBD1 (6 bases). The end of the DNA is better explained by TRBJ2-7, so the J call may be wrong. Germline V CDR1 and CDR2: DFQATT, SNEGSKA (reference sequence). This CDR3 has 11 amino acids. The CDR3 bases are TGCAGTGCTTTCGACAGGTCCGAGCAGTACTTC. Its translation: CSAFDRSEQYF.

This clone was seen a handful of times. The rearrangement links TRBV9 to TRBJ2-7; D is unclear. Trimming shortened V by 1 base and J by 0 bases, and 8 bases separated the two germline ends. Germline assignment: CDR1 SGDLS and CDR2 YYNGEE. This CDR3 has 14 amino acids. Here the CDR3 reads CASSVQASSYEQYF. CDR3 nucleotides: TGTGCCAGCAGCGTACAGGCGAGCTCCTACGAGCAGTACTTC.

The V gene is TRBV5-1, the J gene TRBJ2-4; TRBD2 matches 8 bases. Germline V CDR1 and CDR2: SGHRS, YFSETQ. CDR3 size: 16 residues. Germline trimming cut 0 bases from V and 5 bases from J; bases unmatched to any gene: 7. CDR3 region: CASSLGGAGAQNIQYF. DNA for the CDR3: TGCGCCAGCAGCTTGGGGGGAGCGGGAGCTCAAAACATTCAGTACTTC. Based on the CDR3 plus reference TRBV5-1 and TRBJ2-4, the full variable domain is KAGVTQTPRYLIKTRGQQVTLSCSPISGHRSVSWYQQTPGQGLQFLFEYFSETQRNKGNFPGRFSGRQFSNSRSEMNVSTLELGDSALYLCASSLGGAGAQNIQYFGAGTRLSVL.

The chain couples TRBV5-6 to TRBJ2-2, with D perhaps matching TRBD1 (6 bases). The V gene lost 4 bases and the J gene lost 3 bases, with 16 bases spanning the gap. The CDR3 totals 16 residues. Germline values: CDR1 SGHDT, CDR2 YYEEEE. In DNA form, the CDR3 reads TGTGCCAGCAGCCTCTGGGGGCTGGCGGACACCGGGGAGCTGTTTTTT. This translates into CASSLWGLADTGELFF.

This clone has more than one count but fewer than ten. The chain's CDR3 is CASSVGGQNTDTQYF. CDR3 DNA sequence: TGTGCCAGCAGCGTGGGGGGACAGAATACAGATACGCAGTATTTT. V gene TRBV6-5 combines with J gene TRBJ2-3; tentative D call: TRBD1 (7 bases). CDR3 length: 15 residues. V lost 6 bases to trimming and J lost 3 bases, with 16 bases between them. Germline V gene lookup returns CDR1 MNHEY and CDR2 SVGAGI.

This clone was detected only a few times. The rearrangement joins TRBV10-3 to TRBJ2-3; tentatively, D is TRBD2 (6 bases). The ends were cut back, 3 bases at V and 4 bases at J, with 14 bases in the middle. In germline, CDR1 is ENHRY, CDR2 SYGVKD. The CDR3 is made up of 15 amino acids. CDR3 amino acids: CAISDGGAGADTQYF. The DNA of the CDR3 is TGTGCCATCAGTGACGGCGGGGCCGGGGCAGATACGCAGTATTTT.

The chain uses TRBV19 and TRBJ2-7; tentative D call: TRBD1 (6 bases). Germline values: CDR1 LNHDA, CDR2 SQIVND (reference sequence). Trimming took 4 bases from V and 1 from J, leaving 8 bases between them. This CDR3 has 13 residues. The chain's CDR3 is CASSTTGSYEQYF. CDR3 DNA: TGTGCCAGTAGTACGACAGGTTCCTACGAGCAGTACTTC.

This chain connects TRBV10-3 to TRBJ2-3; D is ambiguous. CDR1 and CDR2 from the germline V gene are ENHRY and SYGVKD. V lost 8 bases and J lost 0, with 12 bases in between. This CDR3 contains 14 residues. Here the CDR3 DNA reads TGTGCCATCTCGAACCAGGATAGCACAGATACGCAGTATTTT. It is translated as CAISNQDSTDTQYF.